The next 26 T cell receptor beta chains were all read from a single sample in a study of a mutant IDH1 vaccine in newly diagnosed glioma. This table comes from immunoSEQ multiplex PCR, and its TCRdb copy is limited to in-frame clones, with some not included. The sample holds 31,000 or so clones, approximately 78% seen once. The time point: week 35, safety follow-up. Alongside topical imiquimod, each dose of vaccine comprised 300 ug of mutant IDH1 20-mer peptide. What these receptors recognize is not known. The material was PBMCs, obtained from a glioma patient whose treatment included an IDH1 peptide vaccine. Receptors originate from a woman aged 40 to 50 with glioma.

V and J are TRBV6-4 and TRBJ1-1; the D is unclear. There are 13 residues in the CDR3. V shed 3 bases and J shed 0 bases, with 5 bases lying between them. The V gene's germline CDR1 is MRHNA and CDR2 SNTAGT. The CDR3 here is CASSEGMNTEAFF. The CDR3, as DNA: TGTGCCAGCAGTGAGGGGATGAACACTGAAGCTTTCTTT.

CDR3: CASSLGGNTEAFF. CDR3 sequence (DNA): TGTGCCAGCAGCTTGGGGGGGAACACTGAAGCTTTCTTT. The rearrangement joins TRBV5-4 to TRBJ1-1; D remains unclear. This CDR3 is 13 amino acids long. From germline, CDR1 is SGHNT and CDR2 YYREEE (reference sequence). Trimming left V 0 bases short and J 1 base short, with 4 bases between. Looking up the rest from reference TRBV5-4 and TRBJ1-1 gives the full variable domain: ETGVTQSPTHLIKTRGQQVTLRCSSQSGHNTVSWYQQALGQGPQFIFQYYREEENGRGNFPPRFSGLQFPNYSSELNVNALELDDSALYLCASSLGGNTEAFFGQGTRLTVV.

This chain joins TRBV6-4 and TRBJ2-2, with D possibly being TRBD1 or TRBD2 (5 bases each). V shed 3 bases and J shed 5 bases, with 13 bases lying between them. CDR3 length: 15 residues. Germline V gene sequence: CDR1 MRHNA, CDR2 SNTAGT. The chain's CDR3 is CASSEGAPGTGELFF. In DNA form, the CDR3 reads TGTGCCAGCAGTGAAGGGGCACCGGGAACCGGGGAGCTGTTTTTT.

J is TRBJ1-4 and V is TRBV7-8; D possibly corresponds to TRBD1 (5 bases). CDR3 length: 14 amino acids. Germline V gives CDR1 SGHVS, CDR2 FQNEAQ. Trimming took off 7 bases at V and 3 bases at J, with 12 bases between the two ends. This chain's CDR3 is CASTAQASNEKLFF. The CDR3 nucleotides read TGTGCCAGCACCGCACAGGCCTCTAATGAAAAACTGTTTTTT.

The chain recombines TRBV30 with TRBJ2-1, with a weak D call TRBD1 (6 bases). CDR1 is GTSNPN, CDR2 SVGIG, per germline (reference sequence). V shed 2 bases and J shed 7 bases, with 9 bases lying between them. The length of the CDR3 is 12 residues. The CDR3 DNA reads TGTGCCTGGAGTCCCACAGGGAATGAGCAGTTCTTC. This codes for CAWSPTGNEQFF.

The rearrangement uses TRBV25-1 and TRBJ1-1; 7 positions match TRBD1. Trimming took 7 bases from V and 2 from J; bases not matched to a gene: 7. The CDR3 is made up of 14 amino acids. Germline V gene sequence: CDR1 MGHDK, CDR2 SYGVNS. CDR3 DNA: TGTGCCAGCAAGCCGGGACAGATTAACACTGAAGCTTTCTTT. Protein product: CASKPGQINTEAFF.

The chain has TRBV4-1 and TRBJ1-2, with D possibly being TRBD1 (5 bases). The V gene's germline CDR1 is MGHRA and CDR2 YSYEKL. CDR3 length: 17 amino acids. The V end lost 2 bases, the J end lost 3 bases, and 19 bases lay between the germline ends. The CDR3 DNA sequence: TGCGCCAGCAGCCAACTATACCGGGGGGGTAAGGACTATGGCTACACCTTC. Residues: CASSQLYRGGKDYGYTF.

The rearrangement uses TRBV6-6 and TRBJ1-1; D is unresolved. The V gene lost 4 bases and the J gene lost 10 bases, with 10 bases spanning the gap. The CDR3 is made up of 11 amino acids. CDR1 MNHNY and CDR2 SVGAGI come from the germline V gene (reference sequence). CDR3 sequence reads: CASSSRAPAFF. The CDR3 region has the DNA TGTGCCAGCAGTTCCCGAGCCCCAGCTTTCTTT.

The chain carries TRBV10-1 and TRBJ2-7; 9 bases align to TRBD1. The CDR3 contains 15 residues. CDR1 is WNHNN, CDR2 SYGVQD, per germline (reference sequence). The V gene end was trimmed by 6 bases and the J gene end by 7 bases; junction bases not matched to a gene: 13. The CDR3 DNA sequence: TGCGCCAGCAGCCACCACAGGGGGCAATCTACTGAGCAGTACTTC. It specifies CASSHHRGQSTEQYF.

The V call is TRBV5-5, the J call TRBJ1-1, with 9 bases identical to TRBD1. The CDR3 has 15 residues. Looked up from germline, CDR1 is SGHKS and CDR2 is YYEKEE (reference sequence). J gave up 4 bases and V 4 bases, and 8 bases lay outside the gene matches. CDR3 DNA: TGTGCCAGCAGCGGAGACAGGGGGATCGGCACTGAAGCTTTCTTT. Its protein is CASSGDRGIGTEAFF.

This clone was found a few times. The chain has TRBV30 and TRBJ1-3; D unclear. The CDR3 is made up of 14 amino acids. The V gene lost 3 bases and the J gene lost 0 bases, with 9 bases spanning the gap. Germline V gene lookup returns CDR1 GTSNPN and CDR2 SVGIG (reference sequence). CDR3 sequence (DNA): TGTGCCTGGAGGCAGCTACACTCTGGAAACACCATATATTTT. Its protein is CAWRQLHSGNTIYF. Drawing the rest from reference TRBV30 and TRBJ1-3, the complete variable domain is SQTIHQWPATLVQPVGSPLSLECTVEGTSNPNLYWYRQAAGRGLQLLFYSVGIGQISSEVPQNLSASRPQDRQFILSSKKLLLSDSGFYLCAWRQLHSGNTIYFGEGSWLTVV.

The gene calls are TRBV7-6 and TRBJ1-2; D not resolved. Trimming cost V 3 bases and J 4 bases, with 9 bases left between them. The CDR3 contains 13 residues. Germline V CDR1 and CDR2: SGHVS, FNYEAQ. The chain's CDR3 is CASSFQRFYGYTF. DNA for the CDR3: TGTGCCAGCAGCTTTCAACGCTTCTATGGCTACACCTTC. The entire variable domain, with the rest obtained from reference TRBV7-6 and TRBJ1-2, is as follows: GAGVSQSPRYKVTKRGQDVALRCDPISGHVSLYWYRQALGQGPEFLTYFNYEAQQDKSGLPNDRFSAERPEGSISTLTIQRTEQRDSAMYRCASSFQRFYGYTFGSGTRLTVV.

The J gene is TRBJ1-2, the V gene TRBV19; D is ambiguous. Looked up from germline, CDR1 is LNHDA and CDR2 is SQIVND (reference sequence). This CDR3 region has 15 residues. Trimming stripped 0 bases from V and 9 bases from J, with 17 bases between. CDR3 nucleotides: TGTGCCAGTAGTATAGATGTTGGGGTGATACGGAGCTACACCTTC. Translated, it gives CASSIDVGVIRSYTF.

The chain is built from TRBV11-2 and TRBJ2-7; the D gene could be TRBD1 or TRBD2 (5 bases each). The length of the CDR3 is 12 residues. Trimming removed 4 bases at V and 2 bases at J, with 6 bases between. Germline V CDR1 and CDR2: SGHAT, FQNNGV. The CDR3 here is CASSWGTYEQYF. In DNA form, the CDR3 reads TGTGCCAGCAGCTGGGGGACCTACGAGCAGTACTTC.

V gene TRBV7-8 combines with J gene TRBJ2-5; perhaps TRBD2 as D (5 bases). Germline CDR1 reads SGHVS; CDR2 reads FQNEAQ. The V and J ends lost 1 base and 5 bases respectively, with 20 bases between them. This CDR3 is built from 17 residues. CDR3 region: CASSLGRAGVSMETQYF. For the CDR3, the DNA is TGTGCCAGCAGCTTAGGGCGGGCCGGCGTTTCGATGGAGACCCAGTACTTC.

Points on this clone: One end of the junction does not line up with germline, which may come from a read error. This chain uses TRBV5-4 with TRBJ1-1; D gene unclear. Per the germline V gene, CDR1 is SGHNT and CDR2 is YYREEE (reference sequence). The CDR3 is made up of 14 amino acids. As DNA, the CDR3 is TGTGCCAGCAGCTTGGCCCCCGTGAAAACTGAAGCTTTCTTT. Its translation: CASSLAPVKTEAFF.

As DNA, the CDR3 is TGCAGCGTTGGGGAGGGGAGAAATACGCAGTATTTT. This encodes CSVGEGRNTQYF. The chain links TRBV29-1 to TRBJ2-3; 7 bases align to TRBD2. Per the germline V gene, CDR1 is SQVTM and CDR2 is ANQGSEA. This CDR3 is 12 amino acids long. V shed 4 bases, J shed 7 bases, and the junction held 5 bases outside the gene matches.

This clone appeared a few times. The V call is TRBV7-3, the J call TRBJ2-2; D assignment may be TRBD1 or TRBD2 (5 bases each). Between the trimmed V and J ends, which lost 5 bases and 2 bases, there was a span of 9 bases. CDR1 is SGHTA and CDR2 is FQGTGA in the germline V gene. CDR3 length equals 14 residues. CDR3 protein: CASSTGPNTGELFF. The CDR3 DNA reads as TGTGCCAGCAGCACGGGGCCCAACACCGGGGAGCTGTTTTTT.

The V call is TRBV5-8, the J call TRBJ1-1; D not resolved. Germline-derived CDR1 and CDR2 are SGHTS and YDEGEE. V was trimmed by 3 bases and J by 0 bases, leaving 3 bases between them. This CDR3 spans 12 amino acids. CDR3 DNA sequence: TGTGCCAGCAGCTATATGAACACTGAAGCTTTCTTT. It translates to CASSYMNTEAFF.

The chain joins TRBV5-6 to TRBJ2-7, with no clear D. Germline assignment: CDR1 SGHDT and CDR2 YYEEEE. The CDR3 is 12 amino acids. V dropped 1 base and J dropped 2 bases, with 4 bases sitting between them. Written as DNA, the CDR3 is TGTGCCAGCAGCTTGTTCCCCTACGAGCAGTACTTC. This sequence encodes CASSLFPYEQYF.

V usage is TRBV30 and J usage is TRBJ1-3; D call uncertain. Germline V gene lookup returns CDR1 GTSNPN and CDR2 SVGIG (reference sequence). The V end was cut by 0 bases, the J end by 2 bases, with 5 bases between. This CDR3 region has 13 residues. The CDR3 protein is CAWSVQAGNTIYF. The CDR3 nucleotides read TGTGCCTGGAGTGTCCAGGCTGGAAACACCATATATTTT.

This clone was observed a handful of times. V is TRBV4-2 and J is TRBJ1-1; weak D call: TRBD1 (5 bases). This CDR3 spans 14 amino acids. From germline, CDR1 is LGHNA and CDR2 YNFKEQ. V lost 4 bases and J 5 bases, leaving 14 bases between the germline ends. CDR3 sequence: CASSPGDRRTEAFF. The CDR3 region has the DNA TGTGCCAGCAGCCCGGGGGATCGGCGGACTGAAGCTTTCTTT.

The V gene is TRBV6-1, the J gene TRBJ1-2; 7 bases are a match to TRBD1. Germline V gene sequence: CDR1 MNHNS, CDR2 SASEGT. CDR3 length equals 12 residues. V trimming: 5 bases; J trimming: 8 bases; junction bases outside the gene matches: 5. Here the CDR3 DNA reads TGTGCCAGCAGTCACAGGGGAGACGGCTACACCTTC. It encodes CASSHRGDGYTF.

The CDR3 region has the DNA TGTGCCAGCAGTTTCAGGGGACAGGGGGCACGGGAGACCCAGTACTTC. It encodes CASSFRGQGARETQYF. V usage is TRBV27 and J usage is TRBJ2-5; 12 bases fit TRBD1. Trimming took 3 bases from V and 5 from J; bases not matched to a gene: 7. The CDR3 spans 16 residues. Germline CDR1 is MNHEY and CDR2 is SMNVEV (reference sequence).

This clone turned up a few times. The chain couples TRBV11-3 to TRBJ2-7, with 11 bases lining up with TRBD2. J lost 7 bases, V lost 5 bases, and 7 bases had no gene match. The CDR3 extends over 14 amino acids. Germline V CDR1 and CDR2: SGHNT, YENEEA. Here the CDR3 reads CASSVTSGAREQYF. The CDR3 bases are TGTGCCAGCAGCGTGACTAGCGGGGCAAGGGAGCAGTACTTC.

The chain employs TRBV19 and TRBJ2-2; D is possibly TRBD1 (5 bases). CDR3 length equals 15 residues. In germline, CDR1 is LNHDA, CDR2 SQIVND (reference sequence). V lost 3 bases and J 7 bases, leaving 15 bases between the germline ends. CDR3 sequence reads: CASSIMAGLIGELFF. The DNA of the CDR3 is TGTGCCAGTAGTATTATGGCAGGGCTAATCGGGGAGCTGTTTTTT.